This paragraph reports one T cell receptor beta chain. Assay used: immunoSEQ multiplex PCR; TCRdb lists only in-frame clones, some missing. The sample shows around 8,100 clones, roughly 85% of them seen only once. The sample comes from a study of chemoradiotherapy in HPV16-positive cancers. CDR1 and CDR2 from the germline V gene are KGHSH and LQKENI. There are 15 residues in the CDR3. V lost 3 bases to trimming and J lost 4 bases, with 15 bases between them. The sample here was blood, taken from a patient who underwent chemoradiotherapy. The chain combines TRBV18 with TRBJ2-5, with D tentatively TRBD1 or TRBD2 (5 bases each). This receptor was identified in a human donor with HPV-associated anogenital cancer. Here the CDR3 reads CASSPRDPRAETQYF. CDR3 nucleotide sequence: TGTGCCAGCTCACCCCGGGACCCCAGAGCAGAGACCCAGTACTTC.